A single sample is the source of the 12 T cell receptor beta chains below, sequenced in a study of PD-1 blockade in classical Hodgkin lymphoma. Relapses following autologous stem cell transplantation were seen in all patients, with brentuximab vedotin exposure varying. Assay used: immunoSEQ multiplex PCR; TCRdb lists only in-frame clones, some missing. The data show over 85,000 clones, with 81% seen just once and about 15% held by the top ten. The material was peripheral blood mononuclear cells (PBMCs), obtained before the second cycle of nivolumab. Receptors were obtained from a human donor with classical Hodgkin lymphoma.

The V call is TRBV6-5, the J call TRBJ2-1; D gene ambiguous. CDR3 size: 11 residues. Germline assignment: CDR1 MNHEY and CDR2 SVGAGI. The V end lost 7 bases, the J end lost 4 bases, and 5 bases lay between the germline ends. CDR3 protein: CASTFYNEQFF. The CDR3 DNA sequence: TGTGCCAGCACTTTTTACAATGAGCAGTTCTTC.

The rearrangement uses TRBV13 and TRBJ2-7; no firm D call. The germline gives CDR1 PRHDT, CDR2 FYEKMQ (reference sequence). Trimming removed 4 bases from V and 4 bases from J, with 5 bases in between. The length of the CDR3 is 11 residues. CDR3 loop: CASSSEYEQYF. The CDR3 DNA is TGTGCCAGCAGCTCAGAGTACGAGCAGTACTTC.

The chain recombines TRBV12-5 with TRBJ1-1; D not certain. The CDR3 runs to 13 residues. Germline V gives CDR1 LGHNT, CDR2 FRNRAP. V lost 2 bases and J 8 bases, leaving 12 bases between the germline ends. CDR3 residues: CASGLTEKREAFF. CDR3 coding DNA: TGTGCTAGTGGTTTGACGGAGAAGAGAGAAGCTTTCTTT.

This chain connects TRBV7-2 to TRBJ2-3; 9 bases match TRBD2. This CDR3 has 17 amino acids. Germline V gene sequence: CDR1 SGHTA, CDR2 FQGNSA. V was pared by 1 base and J by 1 base, with 6 bases of the junction left unmatched. CDR3 coding DNA: TGTGCCAGCAGCTTAGACCTGCGGGAGGGGGGCACAGATACGCAGTATTTT. This sequence encodes CASSLDLREGGTDTQYF.

The count of this clone is one. The V and J genes are TRBV4-2 and TRBJ2-2; D possibly corresponds to TRBD2 (5 bases). Per the germline V gene, CDR1 is LGHNA and CDR2 is YNFKEQ. CDR3 length equals 16 residues. The V end was cut by 0 bases, the J end by 6 bases, with 14 bases between. The CDR3 spells CASSQEKGLAPGELFF. The DNA for the CDR3 is TGTGCCAGCAGCCAAGAAAAAGGGCTAGCTCCCGGGGAGCTGTTTTTT.

This clone has only a few counts. V is TRBV6-5 and J is TRBJ2-1; TRBD2 aligns across 7 bases. J lost 4 bases, V lost 6 bases, and 9 bases had no gene match. The germline V gene encodes CDR1 MNHEY and CDR2 SVGAGI. The CDR3 sequence is 15 residues long. CDR3 nucleotides: TGTGCCAGCAGCCGCCGGGGGAGGGGTTACAATGAGCAGTTCTTC. It yields the protein CASSRRGRGYNEQFF.

The chain employs TRBV19 and TRBJ2-7, with D uncertain. Germline values: CDR1 LNHDA, CDR2 SQIVND (reference sequence). V dropped 1 base and J dropped 0 bases, with 13 bases sitting between them. CDR3 length: 16 residues. The DNA of the CDR3 is TGTGCCAGTAGTATAGTCCCGGGCGCCCACTCCTACGAGCAGTACTTC. This gives the protein CASSIVPGAHSYEQYF. Full variable domain (remainder filled in from reference TRBV19 and TRBJ2-7): DGGITQSPKYLFRKEGQNVTLSCEQNLNHDAMYWYRQDPGQGLRLIYYSQIVNDFQKGDIAEGYSVSREKKESFPLTVTSAQKNPTAFYLCASSIVPGAHSYEQYFGPGTRLTVT.

The chain links TRBV7-2 to TRBJ1-2; 7 positions match TRBD1. The germline V gene has CDR1 SGHTA and CDR2 FQGNSA. The CDR3 loop spans 15 amino acids. J lost 0 bases, V lost 3 bases, and 4 bases had no gene match. As DNA, the CDR3 is TGTGCCAGCAGCTTGCAGGGGACAGCTAACTATGGCTACACCTTC. As protein: CASSLQGTANYGYTF.

The chain carries TRBV5-6 and TRBJ1-3, with D unclear. Germline CDR1 and CDR2: SGHDT and YYEEEE. This CDR3 comprises 13 residues. V was shortened by 4 bases and J by 0 bases, with 5 bases between the two germline ends. For the CDR3, the DNA is TGTGCCAGCAGCGCCATCTCTGGAAACACCATATATTTT. This encodes CASSAISGNTIYF.

The rearrangement links TRBV9 to TRBJ2-1; D may be TRBD2 (6 bases). The CDR3 loop spans 12 amino acids. V was shortened by 3 bases and J by 6 bases, with 7 bases between the two germline ends. Germline-derived CDR1 and CDR2 are SGDLS and YYNGEE. The CDR3 DNA reads as TGTGCCAGCAGCGGGGGAGGCAATGAGCAGTTCTTC. This codes for CASSGGGNEQFF.

The rearrangement joins TRBV10-3 to TRBJ2-7; unclear D gene. V shed 3 bases and J shed 4 bases, with 13 bases lying between them. Germline V lookup: CDR1 ENHRY, CDR2 SYGVKD. The length of the CDR3 is 14 residues. In DNA form, the CDR3 reads TGTGCCATCAGTGAAACCGAAGGAGCGTACGAGCAGTACTTC. The encoded protein is CAISETEGAYEQYF.

This clone appeared a single time. The chain uses TRBV7-2 and TRBJ1-1; D is undetermined. Germline V gives CDR1 SGHTA, CDR2 FQGNSA. The CDR3 spans 14 residues. The ends were cut back, 2 bases at V and 2 bases at J, with 9 bases in the middle. CDR3 sequence reads: CASSLSRANTEAFF. In nucleotides, the CDR3 is TGTGCCAGCAGCTTATCCCGAGCTAACACTGAAGCTTTCTTT.